The 17 T cell receptor beta chains reported below all come from one sample, sequenced in a study of control samples from healthy donors and cancer patients. Generated by immunoSEQ multiplex PCR, the TCRdb table keeps only in-frame clones and is missing some. The sample has around 160,000 clones, roughly 93% seen once; the top ten hold 5% to 7%. The material sequenced was blood. These TCRs come from a man aged 18-30 years in good health.

The rearrangement joins TRBV24-1 to TRBJ2-3; 7 bases align to TRBD2. Germline assignment: CDR1 KGHDR and CDR2 SFDVKD. CDR3 length equals 17 residues. J was trimmed by 2 bases and V by 3 bases; bases with no gene match: 10. Written as DNA, the CDR3 is TGTGCCACCAGTGATAGTCAGCGGGGTACCTTCACAGATACGCAGTATTTT. It is translated as CATSDSQRGTFTDTQYF.

The chain carries TRBV2 and TRBJ2-3; D tentatively reads TRBD1 or TRBD2 (7 bases each). This CDR3 is 12 amino acids long. From germline, CDR1 is SNHLY and CDR2 FYNNEI. Trimming left V 11 bases short and J 6 bases short, with 15 bases between. The CDR3 loop is CAGTDSGDTQYF. The CDR3 bases are TGTGCCGGGACAGATAGCGGGGATACGCAGTATTTT.

The chain uses TRBV27 and TRBJ1-6; TRBD1 might be the D (5 bases). The CDR3 runs to 15 residues. Germline values: CDR1 MNHEY, CDR2 SMNVEV (reference sequence). V was shortened by 2 bases and J by 5 bases, with 10 bases between the two germline ends. DNA for the CDR3: TGTGCCAGCAGTTTACAGGGAACAAATAATTCACCCCTCCACTTT. The encoded protein is CASSLQGTNNSPLHF.

The rearrangement uses TRBV9 and TRBJ1-5; 7 positions match TRBD1. The CDR3 is 15 residues long. The ends lost 0 bases at V and 7 bases at J; junction bases unmatched: 7. From germline, CDR1 is SGDLS and CDR2 YYNGEE. The CDR3 region has the DNA TGTGCCAGCAGCGTAGCTGGGCAGGGGGGACAGCCCCAGCATTTT. Translating gives CASSVAGQGGQPQHF.

The chain uses TRBV12-3 or TRBV12-4 and TRBJ1-2; no firm D call. Deletions cut 3 bases from V and 2 bases from J, with 7 bases between. The CDR3 has 13 residues. CDR3 residues: CASSFSVNYGYTF. CDR3 DNA: TGTGCCAGCAGTTTTTCGGTGAACTATGGCTACACCTTC.

This chain joins TRBV6-5 and TRBJ2-1; no reliable D call. Germline CDR1 and CDR2: MNHEY and SVGAGI. Deletions cut 3 bases from V and 8 bases from J, with 11 bases between. This CDR3 has 13 amino acids. As DNA, the CDR3 is TGTGCCAGCAGTTATCCCCAAAGGGATGAGCAGTTCTTC. It yields the protein CASSYPQRDEQFF.

The chain has TRBV11-2 and TRBJ1-4; 8 nucleotides match TRBD1. Germline V gene sequence: CDR1 SGHAT, CDR2 FQNNGV. Trimming cost V 2 bases and J 6 bases; bases outside gene matches: 5. The CDR3 has 15 residues. The CDR3 DNA reads TGTGCCAGCAGCTTAAGGGGGACAGGAGATGAAAAACTGTTTTTT. Its protein product is CASSLRGTGDEKLFF. The variable domain in full, completed from reference TRBV11-2 and TRBJ1-4, reads EAGVAQSPRYKIIEKRQSVAFWCNPISGHATLYWYQQILGQGPKLLIQFQNNGVVDDSQLPKDRFSAERLKGVDSTLKIQPAKLEDSAVYLCASSLRGTGDEKLFFGSGTQLSVL.

This sequence joins TRBV10-3 and TRBJ1-2; TRBD1 might be the D (5 bases). The CDR3 covers 15 residues. CDR1 and CDR2 from the germline V gene are ENHRY and SYGVKD. V dropped 11 bases and J dropped 1 base, with 20 bases sitting between them. In nucleotides, the CDR3 is TGTGCCTATCCCCAGGGTTGTATATATAACTATGGCTACACCTTC. Encoded protein: CAYPQGCIYNYGYTF.

The chain employs TRBV7-9 and TRBJ1-2, with 7 positions matching TRBD1. The V and J ends lost 4 bases and 4 bases, in that order; junction bases with no gene match: 3. Germline V gene sequence: CDR1 SEHNR, CDR2 FQNEAQ (reference sequence). This CDR3 comprises 13 residues. DNA for the CDR3: TGTGCCAGCAGCTCGGACAGGATCTATGGCTACACCTTC. It specifies CASSSDRIYGYTF. Using reference TRBV7-9 and TRBJ1-2 for the parts outside the CDR3, the full variable domain is DTGVSQNPRHKITKRGQNVTFRCDPISEHNRLYWYRQTLGQGPEFLTYFQNEAQLEKSRLLSDRFSAERPKGSFSTLEIQRTEQGDSAMYLCASSSDRIYGYTFGSGTRLTVV.

This chain connects TRBV6-5 to TRBJ1-5, with D maybe TRBD1 (6 bases). The CDR3 totals 12 residues. The germline V gene encodes CDR1 MNHEY and CDR2 SVGAGI. V was trimmed by 11 bases and J by 4 bases, leaving 12 bases between them. CDR3 region: CAAGRGNQPQHF. The DNA of the CDR3 is TGTGCCGCGGGGAGGGGGAATCAGCCCCAGCATTTT.

The chain has TRBV12-2 and TRBJ1-2; the table calls TRBD1, which could not be checked here. TRBV12-2 is described as a pseudogene. This CDR3 spans 13 amino acids. The CDR3: CASRLSGAYGYTF. The CDR3 coding sequence is TGTGCAAGTCGCCTCAGTGGGGCCTATGGCTACACCTTC.

The chain recombines TRBV6-5 with TRBJ2-1; perhaps TRBD1 as D (6 bases). Trimming pared 5 bases from V and 8 bases from J, leaving 16 bases between. The CDR3 is 14 amino acids. Germline CDR1 reads MNHEY; CDR2 reads SVGAGI. The CDR3, as DNA: TGTGCCAGCAGTCCCGGACAGCCCCGGGATGAGCAGTTCTTC. This sequence encodes CASSPGQPRDEQFF.

The chain employs TRBV19 and TRBJ2-3; perhaps TRBD2 as D (5 bases). V shed 2 bases and J shed 6 bases, with 9 bases lying between them. Germline-derived CDR1 and CDR2 are LNHDA and SQIVND (reference sequence). CDR3 length: 13 amino acids. The CDR3 protein is CASSIWAGDTQYF. Written as DNA, the CDR3 is TGTGCCAGTAGTATATGGGCGGGCGATACGCAGTATTTT.

The chain carries TRBV6-6 and TRBJ1-2; D is uncertain. CDR1 is MNHNY and CDR2 is SVGAGI in the germline V gene (reference sequence). The V gene lost 7 bases and the J gene lost 3 bases, with 12 bases spanning the gap. The CDR3 contains 13 residues. CDR3 amino acids: CASTPNGYYGYTF. Here the CDR3 DNA reads TGTGCCAGCACTCCCAACGGGTACTATGGCTACACCTTC.

This chain links TRBV9 with TRBJ2-1; 9 positions match TRBD2. J gave up 5 bases and V 2 bases, and 5 bases lay outside the gene matches. CDR1 and CDR2 (germline): SGDLS, YYNGEE. The CDR3 totals 15 residues. CDR3 sequence reads: CASSVTGTSNNEQFF. Written as DNA, the CDR3 is TGTGCCAGCAGCGTGACCGGGACTAGCAACAATGAGCAGTTCTTC.

The J gene is TRBJ2-7, the V gene TRBV6-2 or TRBV6-3; D may be TRBD1 or TRBD2 (5 bases each). The CDR3 runs to 15 residues. CDR1 and CDR2 (germline): MNHEY, SVGEGT. The germline V and J ends were trimmed by 0 bases and 3 bases, with 12 bases remaining between them. CDR3 residues: CASSYSAQGRYEQYF. CDR3 DNA sequence: TGTGCCAGCAGTTACTCAGCGCAGGGACGCTACGAGCAGTACTTC.

For this clone: Compared with germline, one end of the junction differs, possibly owing to a read error. The V and J genes are TRBV7-7 and TRBJ2-5, with 7 positions matching TRBD2. The V gene's germline CDR1 is SSHAT and CDR2 FNYEAQ (reference sequence). The CDR3 runs to 16 residues. The CDR3 loop reads CASSPALAGGGGTQYF. The CDR3 region has the DNA TGTGCTAGCAGCCCGGCTTTAGCTGGCGGCGGGGGGACCCAGTACTTC. The entire variable domain, with the rest obtained from reference TRBV7-7 and TRBJ2-5, is as follows: GAGVSQSPRYKVTKRGQDVTLRCDPISSHATLYWYQQALGQGPEFLTYFNYEAQPDKSGLPSDRFSAERPEGSISTLTIQRTEQRDSAMYRCASSPALAGGGGTQYFGPGTRLLVL.